This TCR beta chain was sequenced in a study of blood T cell repertoires in COVID-19. Study-level background: Samples of COVID-19 (acute and convalescent) were obtained from the United States, Italy and Spain. PBMCs, B-cell-depleted T cells, or T cells provided the cDNA or gDNA that made up the material.

Under the authors' procedure: Nucleated cell counts were estimated from reference gene primer amplification. The repertoire was sequenced with immunoSEQ multiplex PCR; TCRdb's copy has only in-frame clones and lacks some. V and J calls and clone size are copied from that table; D and trimming were computed from the DNA. The sample has around 130,000 clones, roughly 83% seen once; the top ten hold about 12%. This clone was picked up many times. The sample taken for sequencing was peripheral blood. The clonotype originates from a woman in her 30s who had recovered from COVID-19.

The CDR3 DNA follows: TGCGCCAGCAGCCAGGGATCCTCTGGAAACACCATATATTTT. This codes for CASSQGSSGNTIYF. The V call is TRBV5-1, the J call TRBJ1-3; possible D gene TRBD1, 5 bases. CDR1 and CDR2 from the germline V gene are SGHRS and YFSETQ. The germline V and J ends were trimmed by 4 bases and 0 bases, with 8 bases remaining between them. There are 14 residues in the CDR3.